The T cell receptor beta chain under discussion was sequenced for a study of T cells expressing NK-cell markers. CDR1 is SGHAT, CDR2 FQNNGV, per germline. This CDR3 is 15 amino acids long. TCRdb re-called the 5' RACE reads; every CDR3 protein appears as one record, without DNA. The data include about 430,000 distinct CDR3 sequences; the top ten clones carry 1.4% to 1.5%. The sample taken for sequencing was blood T cells: a sorted CD56 or NKG2C T cell subset, CD4+ or CD8+ T cells, or bulk PBMC T cells (not recorded which). The receptor comes from a woman between 50 and 59 years old in good health. This chain connects TRBV11-2 to TRBJ2-2; TCRdb designates TRBD2, a call that cannot be tested without DNA. CDR3 loop: CASRRGRINTGELFF. Variable domain in full (rest from reference TRBV11-2 and TRBJ2-2): EAGVAQSPRYKIIEKRQSVAFWCNPISGHATLYWYQQILGQGPKLLIQFQNNGVVDDSQLPKDRFSAERLKGVDSTLKIQPAKLEDSAVYLCASRRGRINTGELFFGEGSRLTVL.